This entry describes one T cell receptor beta chain. What antigen it recognizes has not been identified. No much larger clone exists at a distance of one base, and base qualities are not known. The data were taken from a study of blood T cell repertoires in COVID-19 (dated by TCRdb to about 2020). About the full investigation: The collaborator samples originated in the United States, Italy and Spain and spanned the acute and convalescent phases of COVID-19. A freely available public database, intended as a resource for researchers studying the immune response to SARS-CoV-2, is where the repertoires were released. The dataset comprised deeply sampled blood TCRbeta repertoires from subjects exposed to, actively infected with, or recovered from COVID-19. The samples were drawn from the first 160 participants of the ongoing ImmuneRACE study and from under 1,500 subjects provided by 6 global collaborators. Where available, HLA class I and class II types were taken from metadata supplied by the sample provider and were not determined by assay-based typing. The material from the prospective study consisted of cDNA or gDNA derived from T cells, B-cell-depleted T cells, or PBMCs. Sample metadata almost always included a de-identified subject ID, COVID-19 status, age in years and sex. The study at large found these results: The amount of clinical and demographic metadata varied by source and participant and was provided uncurated.

From cysteine to phenylalanine, the CDR3 is 15 amino acids long. Only the CDR3 DNA is retained, 45 bases long and in frame from the first base. CDR1 and CDR2 (LGHDT, YNNKEL) derive from the germline V gene (reference sequence). V is cut by 4 bases and J by 0 bases, and the space between the germline ends is 10 bases. Collaborating institutions collected whole blood in K2EDTA tubes following their own protocols. For TCRbeta analysis, collaborators shipped samples in one of three forms: frozen whole blood, isolated PBMCs, or DNA extracted from either of those sample types. The immunoSEQ Assay, a bias-controlled multiplex PCR, was used to amplify TCRbeta CDR3 regions from genomic DNA. Concerning the study's data processing: Within the assay, amplification of reference gene primers was used to estimate how many nucleated cells each sample contained. To quantify the absolute abundance of each unique TCRbeta CDR3 rearrangement, sequence reads were collapsed and filtered. For each sample, productive Simpson clonality was calculated by taking the square root of Simpson's diversity index across productive rearrangements. TCRdb stores this immuneACCESS table with in-frame sequences only. Part of the clones is absent; in the studies checked, under half of the shortfall reflects unresolved V genes, and no reason is known for the rest. V, J and clone size derive from that table, while D and trimming were established from the DNA sequence. The sample includes around 250,000 clones, with approximately 86% observed a single time. Jointly, the top ten make up roughly 3% of the sample.

Sequenced material: peripheral blood. The chain is made from TRBV3-1 (or the pseudogene TRBV3-2) and TRBJ2-4, with a tentative D gene TRBD2 over 5 matching bases. This sequence was found in a woman aged 18-35 years with acute or convalescent COVID-19. The CDR3 protein is CASSPPGLAKNIQYF. At the DNA level, the sequence is TGTGCCAGCAGCCCTCCTGGACTAGCCAAAAACATTCAGTACTTC.